Many counts were recorded for the clone carrying this TCR beta chain. Its target is unknown. V was clipped by 11 bases and J by 5 bases, with 25 bases between them. CDR3 size: 16 residues. The germline gives CDR1 ENHRY, CDR2 SYGVKD. This record belongs to a study of T-cell reconstitution after alpha-beta-depleted transplantation in children. Broader study findings: Once a year had passed after transplant, T-cell counts and diversity came mostly from newly produced T cells. Several hundred expanded graft clones reportedly were the source of alpha-beta T cells about two months after transplant. At day 60, the high TCRbeta diversity found in some patients originated from recipient T cells and thymic progenitors that had survived.

Unique molecular identifiers featured in how the TCRbeta library was prepared. From the PCR reads, TCRdb called clonotypes with MiXCR, one entry per CDR3 protein. This sample has 250,000 to 300,000 distinct CDR3 sequences; 10% occur once, and the top ten carry around 7.5%. The TCR originated in a boy younger than two with acute myeloid leukemia, due to receive a stem cell transplant. Sequencing used PBMCs, obtained before TCRalphabeta/CD19-depleted stem cell transplant. The chain uses TRBV10-3 and TRBJ2-1; TRBD2 is a possible D gene (5 bases). DNA of the CDR3: TGTGCCCCTTACCACCGAGGTCCGAGAGGGCACAATGAGCAGTTCTTC. This sequence encodes CAPYHRGPRGHNEQFF.